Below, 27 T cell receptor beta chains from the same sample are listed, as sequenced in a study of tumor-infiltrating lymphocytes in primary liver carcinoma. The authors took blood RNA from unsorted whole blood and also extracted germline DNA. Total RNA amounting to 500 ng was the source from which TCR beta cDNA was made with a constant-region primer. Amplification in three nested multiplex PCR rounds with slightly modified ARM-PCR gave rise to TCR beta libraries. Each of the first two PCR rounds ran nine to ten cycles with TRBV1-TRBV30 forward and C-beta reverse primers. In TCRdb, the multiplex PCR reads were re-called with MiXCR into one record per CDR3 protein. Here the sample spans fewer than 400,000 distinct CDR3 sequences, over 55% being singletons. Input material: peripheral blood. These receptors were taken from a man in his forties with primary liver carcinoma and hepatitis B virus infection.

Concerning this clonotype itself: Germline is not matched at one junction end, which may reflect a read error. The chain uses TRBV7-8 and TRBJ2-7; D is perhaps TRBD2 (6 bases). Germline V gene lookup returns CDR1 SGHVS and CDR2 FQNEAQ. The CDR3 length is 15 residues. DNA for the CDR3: TGTACCAGCAGCTTAGCGCGGGGCCGGGCCTACGAGCAGTACTTC. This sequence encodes CTSSLARGRAYEQYF.

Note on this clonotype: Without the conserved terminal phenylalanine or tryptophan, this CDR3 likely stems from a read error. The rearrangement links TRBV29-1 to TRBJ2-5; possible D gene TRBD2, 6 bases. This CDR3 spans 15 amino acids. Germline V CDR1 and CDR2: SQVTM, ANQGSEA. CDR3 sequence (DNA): TGCAGTCTTCGGGGGTCAAGGGGAGATTTAGAGACCCAGTACATC. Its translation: CSLRGSRGDLETQYI.

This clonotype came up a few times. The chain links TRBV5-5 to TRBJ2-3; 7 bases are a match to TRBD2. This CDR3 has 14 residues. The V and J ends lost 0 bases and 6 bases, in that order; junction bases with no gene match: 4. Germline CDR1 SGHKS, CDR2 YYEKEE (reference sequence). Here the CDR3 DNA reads TGTGCCAGCAGCTTGGCCGGGAGGATGGATACGCAGTATTTT. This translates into CASSLAGRMDTQYF. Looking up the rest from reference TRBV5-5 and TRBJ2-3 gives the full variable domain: DAGVTQSPTHLIKTRGQQVTLRCSPISGHKSVSWYQQVLGQGPQFIFQYYEKEERGRGNFPDRFSARQFPNYSSELNVNALLLGDSALYLCASSLAGRMDTQYFGPGTRLTVL.

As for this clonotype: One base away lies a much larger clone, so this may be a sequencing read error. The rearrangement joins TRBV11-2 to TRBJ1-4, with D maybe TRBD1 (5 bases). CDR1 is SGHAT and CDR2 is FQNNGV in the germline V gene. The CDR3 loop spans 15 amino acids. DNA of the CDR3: TGTGTCAGCAGCTTAGGGGCAGGGTACCTTGAAAAACTGTTTTTT. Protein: CVSSLGAGYLEKLFF.

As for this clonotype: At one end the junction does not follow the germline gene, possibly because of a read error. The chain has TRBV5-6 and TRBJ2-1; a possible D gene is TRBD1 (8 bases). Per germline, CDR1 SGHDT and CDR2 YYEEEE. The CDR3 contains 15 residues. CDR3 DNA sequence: TGTGCCAGCAGCTTGGTGAACAGGGGGGGGAATGAGCACTTCTTC. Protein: CASSLVNRGGNEHFF.

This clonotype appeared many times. DNA of the CDR3: TGCGCCAGCAGCCCGACGAGAACAGATACGCAGTATTTT. Its protein is CASSPTRTDTQYF. This chain joins TRBV5-1 and TRBJ2-3; D ambiguous. CDR3 size: 13 residues. Trimming left V 4 bases short and J 3 bases short, with 9 bases between. CDR1 is SGHRS, CDR2 YFSETQ, per germline.

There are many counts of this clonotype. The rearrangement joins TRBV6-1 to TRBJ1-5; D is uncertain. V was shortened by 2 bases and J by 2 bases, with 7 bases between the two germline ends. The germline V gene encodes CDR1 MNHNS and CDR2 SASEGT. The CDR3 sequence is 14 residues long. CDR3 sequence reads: CASSEMAGNQPQHF. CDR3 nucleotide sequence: TGTGCCAGCAGTGAAATGGCTGGCAATCAGCCCCAGCATTTT.

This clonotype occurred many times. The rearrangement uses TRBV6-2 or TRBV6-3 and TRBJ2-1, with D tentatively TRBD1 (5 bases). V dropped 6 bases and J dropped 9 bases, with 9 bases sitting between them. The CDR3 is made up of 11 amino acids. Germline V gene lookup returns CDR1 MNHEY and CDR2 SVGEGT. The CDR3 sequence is CASRADSEQFF. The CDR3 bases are TGTGCCAGCAGGGCTGACAGTGAGCAGTTCTTC.

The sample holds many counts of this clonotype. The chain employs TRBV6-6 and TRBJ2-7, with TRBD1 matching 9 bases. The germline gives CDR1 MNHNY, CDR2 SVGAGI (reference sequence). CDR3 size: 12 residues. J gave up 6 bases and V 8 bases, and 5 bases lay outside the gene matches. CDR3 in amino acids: CASRDRDPEQYF. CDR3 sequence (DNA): TGTGCCAGCCGGGACAGGGACCCCGAGCAGTACTTC.

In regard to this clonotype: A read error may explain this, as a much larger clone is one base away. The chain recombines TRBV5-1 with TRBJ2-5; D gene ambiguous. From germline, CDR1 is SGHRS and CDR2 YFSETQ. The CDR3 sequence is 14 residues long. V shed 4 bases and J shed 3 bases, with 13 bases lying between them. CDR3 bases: TGCGCCAGCAGCCCGACCCATGGGGAAGAGACCCAGTACTTC. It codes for CASSPTHGEETQYF.

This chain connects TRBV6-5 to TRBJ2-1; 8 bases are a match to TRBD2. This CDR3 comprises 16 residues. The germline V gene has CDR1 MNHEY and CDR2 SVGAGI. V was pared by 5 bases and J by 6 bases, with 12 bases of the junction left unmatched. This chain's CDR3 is CASSPTTAGDGNEQFF. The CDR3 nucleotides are TGTGCCAGCAGTCCGACCACAGCGGGAGATGGCAATGAGCAGTTCTTC.

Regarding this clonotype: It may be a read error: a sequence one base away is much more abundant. CDR3 DNA sequence: TGTGCCAGCAGGGGACTAGGGGAGGGCAATGAGCAGTTCTTC. As protein: CASRGLGEGNEQFF. The rearrangement links TRBV6-2 or TRBV6-3 to TRBJ2-1; 8 bases match TRBD2. Germline V gene sequence: CDR1 MNHEY, CDR2 SVGEGT. Unmatched junction bases numbered 7, after V lost 6 bases and J lost 6 bases. The CDR3 spans 14 residues.

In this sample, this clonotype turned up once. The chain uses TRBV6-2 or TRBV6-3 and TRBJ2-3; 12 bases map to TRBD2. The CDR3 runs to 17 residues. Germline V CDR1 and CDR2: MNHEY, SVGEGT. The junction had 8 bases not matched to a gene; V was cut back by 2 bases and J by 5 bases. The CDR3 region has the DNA TGTGCCAGCAGTTACACGCGACTAGCGGGAGATATAGATACGCAGTATTTT. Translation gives CASSYTRLAGDIDTQYF.

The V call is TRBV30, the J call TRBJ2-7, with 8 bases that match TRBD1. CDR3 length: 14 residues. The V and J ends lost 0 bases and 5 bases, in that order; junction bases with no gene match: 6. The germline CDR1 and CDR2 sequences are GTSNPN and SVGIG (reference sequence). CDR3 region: CAWSVPGGVHEQYF. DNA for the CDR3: TGTGCCTGGAGTGTCCCAGGGGGCGTCCACGAGCAGTACTTC. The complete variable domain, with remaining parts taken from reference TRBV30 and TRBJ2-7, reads SQTIHQWPATLVQPVGSPLSLECTVEGTSNPNLYWYRQAAGRGLQLLFYSVGIGQISSEVPQNLSASRPQDRQFILSSKKLLLSDSGFYLCAWSVPGGVHEQYFGPGTRLTVT.

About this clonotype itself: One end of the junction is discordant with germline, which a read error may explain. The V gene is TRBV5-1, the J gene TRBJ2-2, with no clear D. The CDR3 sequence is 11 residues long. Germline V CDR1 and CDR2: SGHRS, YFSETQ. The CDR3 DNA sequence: TGTGCCAGCAGCCCGGAGAGGGAGCTGTTTTTT. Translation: CASSPERELFF. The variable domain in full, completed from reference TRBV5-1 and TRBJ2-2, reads KAGVTQTPRYLIKTRGQQVTLSCSPISGHRSVSWYQQTPGQGLQFLFEYFSETQRNKGNFPGRFSGRQFSNSRSEMNVSTLELGDSALYLCASSPERELFFGEGSRLTVL.

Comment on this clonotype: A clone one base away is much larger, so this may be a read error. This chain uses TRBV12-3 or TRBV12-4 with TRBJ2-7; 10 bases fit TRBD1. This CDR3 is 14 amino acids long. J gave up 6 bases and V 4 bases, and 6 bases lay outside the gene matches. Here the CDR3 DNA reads TGTGCCAGCAGTTCGACAGGGGGCCTATCCGAGCAGTACTTC. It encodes CASSSTGGLSEQYF.

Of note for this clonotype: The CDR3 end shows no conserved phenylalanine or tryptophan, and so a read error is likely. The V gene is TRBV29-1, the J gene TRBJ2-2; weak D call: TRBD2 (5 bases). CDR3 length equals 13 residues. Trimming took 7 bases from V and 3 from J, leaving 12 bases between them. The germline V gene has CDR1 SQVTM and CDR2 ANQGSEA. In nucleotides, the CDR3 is TGCAGCGCCCTACTAGAGGACACCGGGGAGCTGTTTATT. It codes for CSALLEDTGELFI.

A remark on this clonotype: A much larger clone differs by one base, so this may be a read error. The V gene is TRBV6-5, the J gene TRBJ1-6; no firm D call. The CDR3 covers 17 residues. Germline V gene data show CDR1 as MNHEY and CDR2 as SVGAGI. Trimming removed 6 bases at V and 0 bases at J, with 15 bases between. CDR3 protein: CASRPRAASSYNSPLHF. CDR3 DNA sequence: TGTGCCAGCAGGCCCCGCGCGGCCAGCTCCTATAATTCACCCCTCCACTTT.

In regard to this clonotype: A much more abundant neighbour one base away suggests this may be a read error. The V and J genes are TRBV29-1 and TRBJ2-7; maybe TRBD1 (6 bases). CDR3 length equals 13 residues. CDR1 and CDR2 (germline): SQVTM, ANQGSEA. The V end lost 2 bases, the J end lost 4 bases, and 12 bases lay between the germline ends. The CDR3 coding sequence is TGCAGCGTTGAAAGGGACAAGGAGTACGAGCAGTACTTC. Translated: CSVERDKEYEQYF.

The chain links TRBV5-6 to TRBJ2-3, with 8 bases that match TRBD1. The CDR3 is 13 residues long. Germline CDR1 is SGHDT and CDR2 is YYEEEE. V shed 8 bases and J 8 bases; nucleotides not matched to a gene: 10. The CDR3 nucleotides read TGTGCCAGACGCAGGGGGCGCGGAGTTACGCAGTATTTT. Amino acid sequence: CARRRGRGVTQYF.

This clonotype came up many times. The CDR3 loop is CASSHTTRDVRELFF. CDR3 sequence (DNA): TGTGCCAGCAGCCACACGACTAGAGATGTGAGGGAGCTGTTTTTT. The chain carries TRBV4-2 and TRBJ2-2, with D perhaps TRBD2 (6 bases). Deletions cut 3 bases from V and 9 bases from J, with 17 bases between. This CDR3 is built from 15 residues. Per germline, CDR1 LGHNA and CDR2 YNFKEQ.

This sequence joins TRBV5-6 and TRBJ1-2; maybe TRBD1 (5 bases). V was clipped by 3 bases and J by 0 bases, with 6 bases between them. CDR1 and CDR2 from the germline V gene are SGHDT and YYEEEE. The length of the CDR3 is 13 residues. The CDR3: CASSSGPNYGYTF. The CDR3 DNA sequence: TGTGCCAGCAGCTCAGGGCCTAACTATGGCTACACCTTC.

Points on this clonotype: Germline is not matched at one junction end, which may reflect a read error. CDR3 residues: CASSPRGTSGNNEQFF. Here the CDR3 DNA reads TGCGCCAGCAGCCCACGGGGGACTAGCGGGAATAATGAGCAGTTTTTC. The chain is built from TRBV5-1 and TRBJ2-1; 13 nucleotides line up with TRBD2. There are 16 residues in the CDR3. CDR1 is SGHRS, CDR2 YFSETQ, per germline. Full variable domain (remainder filled in from reference TRBV5-1 and TRBJ2-1): KAGVTQTPRYLIKTRGQQVTLSCSPISGHRSVSWYQQTPGQGLQFLFEYFSETQRNKGNFPGRFSGRQFSNSRSEMNVSTLELGDSALYLCASSPRGTSGNNEQFFGPGTRLTVL.

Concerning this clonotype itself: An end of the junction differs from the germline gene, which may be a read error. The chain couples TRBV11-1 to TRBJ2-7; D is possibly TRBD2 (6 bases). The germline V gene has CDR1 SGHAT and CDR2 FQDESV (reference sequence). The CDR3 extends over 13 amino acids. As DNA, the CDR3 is TGTGCCAGCGGCCCCAGGGACTCCCACGAGCAGTACTTC. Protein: CASGPRDSHEQYF.

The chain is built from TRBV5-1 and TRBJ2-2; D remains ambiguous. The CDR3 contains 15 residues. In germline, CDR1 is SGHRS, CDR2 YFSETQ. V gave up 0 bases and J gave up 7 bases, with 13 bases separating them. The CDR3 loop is CASSLAELGIGELFF. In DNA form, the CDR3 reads TGCGCCAGCAGCTTGGCCGAGCTGGGCATCGGGGAGCTGTTTTTT. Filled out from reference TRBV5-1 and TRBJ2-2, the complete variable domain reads KAGVTQTPRYLIKTRGQQVTLSCSPISGHRSVSWYQQTPGQGLQFLFEYFSETQRNKGNFPGRFSGRQFSNSRSEMNVSTLELGDSALYLCASSLAELGIGELFFGEGSRLTVL.

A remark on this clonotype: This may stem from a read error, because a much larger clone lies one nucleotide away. The CDR3 DNA sequence: TGCAGCGTTCGTGACTCCGCCTACGATGAGCAGTTCTTC. Protein: CSVRDSAYDEQFF. V and J are TRBV29-1 and TRBJ2-1; no clear D gene. Germline lookup yields CDR1 SQVTM and CDR2 ANQGSEA. The CDR3 is made up of 13 amino acids.

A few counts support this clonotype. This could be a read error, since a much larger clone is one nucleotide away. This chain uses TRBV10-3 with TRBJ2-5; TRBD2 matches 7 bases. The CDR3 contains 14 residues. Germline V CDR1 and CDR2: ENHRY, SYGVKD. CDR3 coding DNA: TGTGTCATCAGGAGTTCTAGCGGCCAAGAGACCCAGTACTTC. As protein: CVIRSSSGQETQYF.